The clone carrying this T cell receptor (beta chain) was counted between two and nine times. Data came from immunoSEQ multiplex PCR; TCRdb stores just in-frame clones and leaves some out. Here the sample spans 65,000 to 90,000 clones, about 89% being singletons. These data originate in a study of control samples from healthy donors and cancer patients. The CDR3 extends over 13 amino acids. V lost 7 bases, J lost 9 bases, and 17 bases lay in between. The sequence derives from a woman between 50 and 59 years old with colorectal cancer. The source material was PBMCs. The J gene is TRBJ2-1, the V gene TRBV5-3; D is uncertain. TRBV5-3 belongs to the ORF category, with a function that is uncertain. This CDR3 is CARVRSYEGEQFF. The CDR3, as DNA: TGTGCCAGAGTCCGGTCCTATGAAGGTGAGCAGTTCTTC.